This record looks at one T cell receptor beta chain sequence and its context. Its antigen is not identified. The data are from a study of shared clonotypes between healthy human individuals. Study findings and constraints: Generation of non-shared clonotypes was less probable than generation of clonotypes shared by all four donors. On the whole, naive subsets had larger estimated richness than memory subsets had.

From germline, CDR1 is MNHEY and CDR2 SMNVEV (reference sequence). The V and J ends lost 5 bases and 7 bases respectively, with 15 bases between them. The CDR3 runs 13 residues. Investigators spread the genomic DNA of each subset evenly over several immunoSEQ plates. TCRdb keeps only in-frame clones here, not all; method: immunoSEQ multiplex PCR. The sample includes about 2 million clones, roughly 94% of them seen just once. This TCR derives from a man between 18 and 29 years old in good health. This chain connects TRBV27 to TRBJ2-7, with D possibly being TRBD1 (6 bases). Source material: naive CD4+ T cells sorted from blood. Described subset: CD45RA+ positively selected. The chain's CDR3 is CASSIRQDMEQYF. The CDR3 DNA sequence: TGTGCCAGCAGTATCCGACAGGATATGGAGCAGTACTTC.